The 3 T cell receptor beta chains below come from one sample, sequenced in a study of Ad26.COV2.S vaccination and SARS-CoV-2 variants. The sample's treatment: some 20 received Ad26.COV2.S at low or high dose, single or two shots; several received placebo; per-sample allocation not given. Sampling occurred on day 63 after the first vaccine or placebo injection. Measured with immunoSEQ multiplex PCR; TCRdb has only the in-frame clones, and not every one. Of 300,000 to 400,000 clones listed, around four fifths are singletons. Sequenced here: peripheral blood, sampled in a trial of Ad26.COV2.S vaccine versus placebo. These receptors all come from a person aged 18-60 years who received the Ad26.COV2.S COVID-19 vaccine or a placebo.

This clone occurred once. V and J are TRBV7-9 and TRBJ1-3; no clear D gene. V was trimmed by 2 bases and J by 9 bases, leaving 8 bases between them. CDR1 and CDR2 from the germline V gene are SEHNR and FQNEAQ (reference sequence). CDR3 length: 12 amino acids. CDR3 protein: CASSLSLTTIYF. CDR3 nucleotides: TGTGCCAGCAGCTTATCACTAACCACCATATATTTT.

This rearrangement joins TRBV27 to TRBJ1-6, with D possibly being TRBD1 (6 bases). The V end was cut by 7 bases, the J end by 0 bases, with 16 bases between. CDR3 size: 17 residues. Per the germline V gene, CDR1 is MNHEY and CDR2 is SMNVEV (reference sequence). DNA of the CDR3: TGTGCCAGCACTCTTCGGGGGCTTAGCTCCTATAATTCACCCCTCCACTTT. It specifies CASTLRGLSSYNSPLHF.

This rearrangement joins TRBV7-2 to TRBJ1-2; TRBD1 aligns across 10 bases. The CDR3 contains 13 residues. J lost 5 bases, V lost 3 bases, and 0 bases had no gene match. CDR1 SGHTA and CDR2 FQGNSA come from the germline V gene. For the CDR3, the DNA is TGTGCCAGCAGCTTGGACAGGGGGTATGGCTACACCTTC. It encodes CASSLDRGYGYTF.